The clone carrying this T cell receptor (beta chain) turned up a few times. Its antigen is currently unknown. Produced via immunoSEQ multiplex PCR; TCRdb's table is partial and in-frame only. Among 45,000 to 65,000 clones listed, around 90% were seen once. The CDR3 sequence is 19 residues long. The ends were cut back, 6 bases at V and 1 base at J, with 24 bases in the middle. The V gene's germline CDR1 is WSHSY and CDR2 SAAADI. This specimen belongs to a study of T cell responses to AZD1222 COVID-19 vaccine. Whole-study findings and limits: There were repertoire samples only from the period after the peak T cell response. Donors in the cohort were predominantly white British and more often female, and clonal diversity was possibly underestimated. Breadth and depth of Spike-specific TCRs rose after two AZD1222 doses.

The source was peripheral blood, collected 28 days after the second AZD1222 dose. This chain uses TRBV10-2 with TRBJ2-2; no clear D. The TCR comes from an adult who received the AZD1222 COVID-19 vaccine. The CDR3: CASRAAWTENLLNTGELFF. DNA for the CDR3: TGCGCCAGCAGAGCCGCCTGGACGGAGAACCTTCTGAACACCGGGGAGCTGTTTTTT.